Below, 9 T cell receptor beta chains from the same sample are listed, as sequenced in a study of shared clonotypes between healthy human individuals. TCRdb's table, derived via immunoSEQ multiplex PCR, lists solely in-frame clones and lacks some. Among roughly 1 million clones listed, around 78% were seen once. Sequencing used memory CD4+ T cells from PBMCs. Described subset: CD45RA-negative fraction. The receptors originated from a man aged 18 to 30 in good health. Some clones in this sample may be carry-over from other donors' samples.

The rearrangement uses TRBV6-5 and TRBJ1-5; TRBD1 agrees at 7 bases. CDR3 length equals 14 residues. Per the germline V gene, CDR1 is MNHEY and CDR2 is SVGAGI. V was pared by 6 bases and J by 3 bases, with 5 bases of the junction left unmatched. CDR3 residues: CASSRTGDNQPQHF. The DNA for the CDR3 is TGTGCCAGCAGCCGGACAGGTGACAATCAGCCCCAGCATTTT.

The CDR3 sequence is CASSAPRVGEKLFF. CDR3 DNA: TGTGCCAGCAGCGCGCCCCGGGTTGGTGAAAAACTGTTTTTT. The rearrangement uses TRBV2 and TRBJ1-4; D call uncertain. Looked up from germline, CDR1 is SNHLY and CDR2 is FYNNEI. Trimming removed 6 bases at V and 7 bases at J, with 15 bases between. This CDR3 is 14 amino acids long.

This clone was found once. The genes are TRBV21-1 and TRBJ2-5. TRBV21-1 is a pseudogene segment. The CDR3 spans 16 residues. CDR3 nucleotide sequence: TGTGCCAGCAGCAAATGCCCGGATCCGATCCAAGAGACCCAGTACTTC. This gives the protein CASSKCPDPIQETQYF.

This chain connects TRBV30 to TRBJ2-7, with 13 bases aligning to TRBD2. Germline CDR1 and CDR2: GTSNPN and SVGIG (reference sequence). V was pared by 5 bases and J by 3 bases, with 7 bases of the junction left unmatched. This CDR3 spans 15 amino acids. CDR3: CAWGRLAGGYYEQYF. CDR3 in DNA: TGTGCCTGGGGAAGACTAGCGGGAGGCTACTACGAGCAGTACTTC.

The chain employs TRBV20-1 and TRBJ2-1; D is ambiguous. The CDR3 covers 11 residues. Germline CDR1 DFQATT, CDR2 SNEGSKA (reference sequence). This CDR3 reads CITTGNNEQFF. The CDR3 DNA follows: TGCATCACGACTGGAAACAATGAGCAGTTCTTC.

The chain is built from TRBV11-2 and TRBJ1-2; D perhaps matches TRBD1 (5 bases). This CDR3 has 14 amino acids. CDR1 and CDR2 (germline): SGHAT, FQNNGV. V was shortened by 0 bases and J by 4 bases, with 9 bases between the two germline ends. This CDR3 reads CASSLDGASYGYTF. The CDR3 region has the DNA TGTGCCAGCAGCTTAGATGGGGCGAGCTATGGCTACACCTTC. Based on the CDR3 plus reference TRBV11-2 and TRBJ1-2, the full variable domain is EAGVAQSPRYKIIEKRQSVAFWCNPISGHATLYWYQQILGQGPKLLIQFQNNGVVDDSQLPKDRFSAERLKGVDSTLKIQPAKLEDSAVYLCASSLDGASYGYTFGSGTRLTVV.

The chain has TRBV5-1 and TRBJ2-1, with D hard to call. V lost 0 bases, J lost 8 bases, and 9 bases lay in between. The CDR3 consists of 13 residues. Germline values: CDR1 SGHRS, CDR2 YFSETQ. The CDR3 here is CASSLDWADEQFF. CDR3 bases: TGCGCCAGCAGCTTGGACTGGGCGGATGAGCAGTTCTTC.

The chain carries TRBV28 and TRBJ2-7; D gene ambiguous. V shed 8 bases and J shed 10 bases, with 12 bases lying between them. This CDR3 has 10 amino acids. Germline values: CDR1 MDHEN, CDR2 SYDVKM. CDR3 region: CASGQIPQYF. CDR3 sequence (DNA): TGTGCCAGCGGCCAAATACCACAGTACTTC.

This chain joins TRBV12-5 and TRBJ2-5; 8 bases agree with TRBD1. The CDR3 consists of 15 residues. V shed 2 bases and J 2 bases; nucleotides not matched to a gene: 4. Germline V gene sequence: CDR1 LGHNT, CDR2 FRNRAP. The CDR3 spells CASGLRQGAQETQYF. For the CDR3, the DNA is TGTGCTAGTGGTTTGAGGCAGGGGGCTCAAGAGACCCAGTACTTC.